Presented here are 8 T cell receptor beta chains from one specimen sequenced in a study of Graves' ophthalmopathy and Graves' hyperthyroidism. Amplification from RNA transcripts yielded the TCR beta CDR3 regions. Second-round multiplex PCR came after a first-round RT-PCR that employed HTBI primers. From the multiplex PCR reads, TCRdb called clonotypes with MiXCR, one entry per CDR3 protein. This table has 660,000 or so distinct CDR3 sequences, roughly 39% appearing once. Sequencing input: peripheral blood. All receptors derive from an adult man with Graves' ophthalmopathy.

The genes are TRBV4-2 and TRBJ1-5; D is possibly TRBD1 (6 bases). Germline values: CDR1 LGHNA, CDR2 YNFKEQ. This CDR3 comprises 15 residues. Trimming left V 0 bases short and J 3 bases short, with 9 bases between. CDR3 nucleotide sequence: TGTGCCAGCAGCCAAGAAGGGGGGGACAATCAGCCCCAGCATTTT. Protein product: CASSQEGGDNQPQHF.

In this sample, this clonotype turned up many times. The rearrangement uses TRBV19 and TRBJ2-2; 12 bases agree with TRBD2. V was clipped by 6 bases and J by 4 bases; unmatched bases: 3. This CDR3 comprises 15 residues. Looked up from germline, CDR1 is LNHDA and CDR2 is SQIVND (reference sequence). The CDR3 sequence: CASRLLAGGTGELFF. The CDR3 DNA sequence: TGTGCCAGTAGACTACTAGCGGGAGGCACCGGGGAGCTGTTTTTT.

The chain joins TRBV19 to TRBJ2-2; TRBD1 aligns across 7 bases. Germline assignment: CDR1 LNHDA and CDR2 SQIVND (reference sequence). Trimming cost V 5 bases and J 8 bases; bases outside gene matches: 5. CDR3 size: 13 residues. The CDR3 region has the DNA TGTGCCAGTAGTTTCCTGGGACAGGGGGAGCTGTTTTTT. Protein product: CASSFLGQGELFF.

This clonotype was detected many times. V is TRBV6-5 and J is TRBJ1-5; the D is unclear. CDR1 is MNHEY and CDR2 is SVGAGI in the germline V gene. The CDR3 is 16 amino acids. V lost 2 bases, J lost 6 bases, and 17 bases lay in between. This CDR3 reads CASSYTRADRTQPQHF. In nucleotides, the CDR3 is TGTGCCAGCAGTTACACCAGAGCGGACCGAACTCAGCCCCAGCATTTT.

V usage is TRBV12-5 and J usage is TRBJ1-5; D perhaps matches TRBD1 (6 bases). Per germline, CDR1 LGHNT and CDR2 FRNRAP. The germline V and J ends were trimmed by 0 bases and 7 bases, with 19 bases remaining between them. There are 17 residues in the CDR3. The CDR3: CASGLVNGRGIGQPQHF. Written as DNA, the CDR3 is TGTGCTAGTGGTTTGGTAAATGGCAGGGGAATTGGGCAGCCCCAGCATTTT.

This clonotype was seen many times. The V gene is TRBV7-8, the J gene TRBJ1-6, with D uncertain. V lost 2 bases and J 10 bases, leaving 6 bases between the germline ends. Germline CDR1 reads SGHVS; CDR2 reads FQNEAQ. This CDR3 has 12 residues. The CDR3: CASSLSGSPLHF. As DNA, the CDR3 is TGTGCCAGCAGCTTATCCGGCTCACCCCTCCACTTT.

Ten or more counts support this clonotype. This sequence joins TRBV5-1 and TRBJ2-7; 7 bases agree with TRBD1. V lost 4 bases to trimming and J lost 3 bases; unmatched junction nucleotides: 16. Germline values: CDR1 SGHRS, CDR2 YFSETQ. The CDR3 spans 17 residues. CDR3 nucleotides: TGCGCCAGCAGCCCCTTAATCAGACAGGGTGAAGTCTACGAGCAGTACTTC. This codes for CASSPLIRQGEVYEQYF.

In this sample, this clonotype turned up many times. The chain carries TRBV7-3 and TRBJ1-1; D gene unclear. Deletions cut 6 bases from V and 0 bases from J, with 8 bases between. Germline V gene data show CDR1 as SGHTA and CDR2 as FQGTGA. CDR3 length: 13 amino acids. In DNA form, the CDR3 reads TGTGCCAGCAGACTCACAGTGAACACTGAAGCTTTCTTT. Residues: CASRLTVNTEAFF.